The 21 T cell receptor beta chains below come from one sample, sequenced in a study of blood T cells in healthy people across ages. The authors ran a second PCR of 7 to 11 cycles using a sample-barcoded 5' primer and a J-beta primer mix. MiXCR, applied by TCRdb to the 5' RACE reads, yields one record per CDR3 protein. The sample consists of 700,000 or so distinct CDR3 sequences, approximately 21% of them appearing once. Sequencing was carried out using blood. The source of these receptors is a man in his sixties or seventies in good health.

This clonotype appeared a few times. This chain joins TRBV5-6 and TRBJ1-2; D gene unclear. V was trimmed by 1 base and J by 1 base, leaving 11 bases between them. Germline V lookup: CDR1 SGHDT, CDR2 YYEEEE. The CDR3 is 15 amino acids. The CDR3 sequence: CASSLRALYNYGYTF. The CDR3 DNA reads as TGTGCCAGCAGCTTGAGGGCCCTCTATAACTATGGCTACACCTTC.

This clonotype was picked up a small number of times. This chain connects TRBV27 to TRBJ2-3; TRBD2 matches at 8 bases. Trimming at V came to 8 bases and at J to 2 bases, leaving 9 bases not matched to a gene. The CDR3 sequence is 15 residues long. CDR1 is MNHEY and CDR2 is SMNVEV in the germline V gene (reference sequence). The CDR3 loop is CASASRRGDTDTQYF. DNA for the CDR3: TGTGCCAGCGCGTCCAGGCGGGGGGACACAGATACGCAGTATTTT.

The genes are TRBV11-3 and TRBJ2-1; no reliable D call. The CDR3 loop spans 14 amino acids. Trimming removed 0 bases at V and 4 bases at J, with 7 bases between. The germline V gene encodes CDR1 SGHNT and CDR2 YENEEA. Here the CDR3 DNA reads TGTGCCAGCAGCTTAGAAGCCCAATACAATGAGCAGTTCTTC. Amino acid sequence: CASSLEAQYNEQFF.

V usage is TRBV12-3 or TRBV12-4 and J usage is TRBJ1-1; D possibly corresponds to TRBD1 (5 bases). CDR3 size: 15 residues. The V end was cut by 1 base, the J end by 4 bases, with 13 bases between. The CDR3 sequence: CASSLDLGLATEAFF. Here the CDR3 DNA reads TGTGCCAGCAGTTTAGACTTGGGGCTCGCCACTGAAGCTTTCTTT.

This clonotype was counted ten times or more. The chain has TRBV7-9 and TRBJ2-3; 13 nucleotides align to TRBD2. CDR1 is SEHNR and CDR2 is FQNEAQ in the germline V gene (reference sequence). V gave up 5 bases and J gave up 4 bases; unmatched junction bases: 9. The CDR3 totals 17 residues. CDR3 sequence reads: CASSPRRLAGGADTQYF. CDR3 DNA sequence: TGTGCCAGCAGCCCACGCAGACTAGCGGGAGGAGCAGATACGCAGTATTTT.

The chain carries TRBV21-1 and TRBJ2-5. Near its end, the DNA agrees better with TRBJ2-7, so the J call may be wrong. TRBV21-1 is a documented pseudogene. This CDR3 has 12 residues. CDR3 DNA sequence: TGTGCCAGCAGCAATGAAGCGTACGAGCAGTACGTC. The encoded protein is CASSNEAYEQYV.

This clonotype was found a few times. This chain connects TRBV7-6 to TRBJ2-3, with TRBD1 identical over 8 bases. CDR1 SGHVS and CDR2 FNYEAQ come from the germline V gene. V lost 1 base, J lost 2 bases, and 2 bases stayed unmatched. CDR3 length: 15 residues. The CDR3 nucleotides read TGTGCCAGCAGCTTAGTCAGGGGGCCCACAGATACGCAGTATTTT. Translation: CASSLVRGPTDTQYF.

This clonotype was counted a few times. This chain connects TRBV15 to TRBJ2-4; no clear D gene. The germline V gene has CDR1 LNHNV and CDR2 YYDKDF (reference sequence). V lost 1 base to trimming and J lost 3 bases, with 4 bases between them. The CDR3 runs 13 residues. The CDR3 reads CATSRGNKNIQYF. The CDR3 nucleotides are TGTGCCACCAGCAGAGGGAACAAAAACATTCAGTACTTC. The variable domain in full, with the rest retrieved from reference TRBV15 and TRBJ2-4, is DAMVIQNPRYQVTQFGKPVTLSCSQTLNHNVMYWYQQKSSQAPKLLFHYYDKDFNNEADTPDNFQSRRPNTSFCFLDIRSPGLGDTAMYLCATSRGNKNIQYFGAGTRLSVL.

There are a few counts of this clonotype. CDR3 region: CASSSESSYNSPLHF. The CDR3 nucleotides are TGCGCCAGCAGCTCGGAAAGCTCCTATAATTCACCCCTCCACTTT. The rearrangement joins TRBV5-1 to TRBJ1-6; D is unclear. This CDR3 region has 15 residues. Looked up from germline, CDR1 is SGHRS and CDR2 is YFSETQ. V was clipped by 3 bases and J by 0 bases, with 7 bases between them.

This clonotype was recorded at least ten times. J is TRBJ1-4 and V is TRBV7-6; 7 bases match TRBD1. The CDR3 has 13 amino acids. The V gene's germline CDR1 is SGHVS and CDR2 FNYEAQ. J was trimmed by 11 bases and V by 0 bases; bases with no gene match: 3. The CDR3 here is CASSLAETGKLFF. The DNA of the CDR3 is TGTGCCAGCAGCTTAGCAGAGACAGGGAAACTGTTTTTT.

The chain uses TRBV28 and TRBJ1-6, with D possibly matching TRBD1 (5 bases). This CDR3 spans 16 amino acids. Germline V lookup: CDR1 MDHEN, CDR2 SYDVKM. Trimming left V 5 bases short and J 0 bases short, with 11 bases between. CDR3 nucleotides: TGTGCCAGCAGTCCCCGGGACGGCTCCTATAATTCACCCCTCCACTTT. The encoded protein is CASSPRDGSYNSPLHF. Full variable domain (remainder filled in from reference TRBV28 and TRBJ1-6): DVKVTQSSRYLVKRTGEKVFLECVQDMDHENMFWYRQDPGLGLRLIYFSYDVKMKEKGDIPEGYSVSREKKERFSLILESASTNQTSMYLCASSPRDGSYNSPLHFGNGTRLTVT.

The chain has TRBV3-1 and TRBJ2-1, with a weak D call TRBD2 (5 bases). This CDR3 has 16 residues. CDR1 is LGHDT, CDR2 YNNKEL, per germline (reference sequence). With 1 base removed from V and 10 bases from J, the gap between germline ends came to 20 bases. CDR3 in amino acids: CASSQGLSLTTGEQFF. The CDR3 DNA reads as TGTGCCAGCAGCCAAGGACTTTCCCTTACCACGGGGGAGCAGTTCTTC.

CDR3 sequence reads: CASTPRQGKNEQFF. The CDR3, as DNA: TGTGCCAGCACGCCACGACAGGGCAAAAATGAGCAGTTCTTC. V usage is TRBV7-9 and J usage is TRBJ2-1; 7 bases map to TRBD1. Per germline, CDR1 SEHNR and CDR2 FQNEAQ (reference sequence). V shed 7 bases, J shed 7 bases, and the junction held 10 bases outside the gene matches. The CDR3 runs 14 residues.

This clonotype was counted only a few times. The chain has TRBV28 and TRBJ2-3; the match to TRBD2 covers 7 bases. The J segment lost 4 bases and the V segment lost 2 bases, leaving 6 bases of the junction unmatched. Germline lookup yields CDR1 MDHEN and CDR2 SYDVKM. CDR3 length: 15 residues. CDR3 region: CASSLGLVESDTQYF. CDR3 nucleotide sequence: TGTGCCAGCAGTTTAGGACTAGTCGAGTCAGATACGCAGTATTTT.

The chain carries TRBV3-1 and TRBJ1-6; D unresolved. Germline CDR1 LGHDT, CDR2 YNNKEL (reference sequence). This CDR3 spans 17 amino acids. Deletions cut 1 base from V and 9 bases from J, with 19 bases between. CDR3 loop: CASSQVGGINRGSPLHF. CDR3 DNA: TGTGCCAGCAGCCAAGTTGGAGGAATTAATCGAGGTTCACCCCTCCACTTT.

This chain joins TRBV7-2 and TRBJ1-6, with D maybe TRBD1 (6 bases). V lost 3 bases, J lost 6 bases, and 12 bases lay in between. Germline CDR1 SGHTA, CDR2 FQGNSA. The CDR3 loop spans 15 amino acids. The CDR3 loop reads CASSFNWGRNSPLHF. The CDR3 DNA sequence: TGTGCCAGCAGCTTTAACTGGGGGCGTAATTCACCCCTCCACTTT. The variable domain in full, completed from reference TRBV7-2 and TRBJ1-6, reads GAGVSQSPSNKVTEKGKDVELRCDPISGHTALYWYRQSLGQGLEFLIYFQGNSAPDKSGLPSDRFSAERTGGSVSTLTIQRTQQEDSAVYLCASSFNWGRNSPLHFGNGTRLTVT.

V and J are TRBV12-3 or TRBV12-4 and TRBJ1-1; D call uncertain. This CDR3 has 11 amino acids. With 6 bases removed from V and 6 bases from J, the gap between germline ends came to 8 bases. This CDR3 reads CASRWISEAFF. Here the CDR3 DNA reads TGTGCCAGCAGGTGGATCTCTGAAGCTTTCTTT.

This clonotype occurred a few times. The chain employs TRBV7-2 and TRBJ1-1; 7 nucleotides match TRBD1. The CDR3 is 15 residues long. Looked up from germline, CDR1 is SGHTA and CDR2 is FQGNSA. Trimming took 5 bases from V and 4 from J; bases not matched to a gene: 10. The CDR3 nucleotides read TGTGCCAGCAGCCCTCGACAGGGCGGTTTCACTGAAGCTTTCTTT. Encoded protein: CASSPRQGGFTEAFF.

This chain joins TRBV5-1 and TRBJ2-3; D is unresolved. Germline CDR1 SGHRS, CDR2 YFSETQ. The CDR3 contains 13 residues. Trimming left V 4 bases short and J 2 bases short, with 8 bases between. The DNA for the CDR3 is TGCGCCAGCAGCGAGGCTCACACAGATACGCAGTATTTT. Translating it yields CASSEAHTDTQYF.

V usage is TRBV7-6 and J usage is TRBJ2-7, with 11 bases that match TRBD1. The CDR3 contains 15 residues. V lost 5 bases and J lost 2; bases outside the gene matches: 5. Germline CDR1 SGHVS, CDR2 FNYEAQ. The chain's CDR3 is CASSAGTGGTYEQYF. The DNA for the CDR3 is TGTGCCAGCAGCGCCGGGACAGGGGGAACCTACGAGCAGTACTTC.

The chain is built from TRBV20-1 and TRBJ2-3; D uncertain. The CDR3 extends over 14 amino acids. With 5 bases removed from V and 8 bases from J, the gap between germline ends came to 20 bases. Per the germline V gene, CDR1 is DFQATT and CDR2 is SNEGSKA (reference sequence). DNA of the CDR3: TGCAGTGCTCAAGAGGTGGTGGCTTTTGGTACGCAGTATTTT. This translates into CSAQEVVAFGTQYF.